This T cell receptor beta chain was captured in a study of CD4 T cells in relation to SARS-CoV-2 and coronaviruses. Regarding the study as a whole: Monoreactive clones expanded significantly more to SARS-CoV-2 than crossreactive clones did.

In regard to this clone: Its cognate antigen is unknown.

Produced via immunoSEQ multiplex PCR; TCRdb's table is partial and in-frame only. Of approximately 31,000 clones in the sample, more than 65% were seen once. Roughly 10^5 naive or memory CD4+ cells were cultured with CEF peptides for approximately 11 days. The junction had 2 bases not matched to a gene; V was cut back by 5 bases and J by 2 bases. The CDR3 runs to 13 residues. CDR1 is SGHVS, CDR2 FQNEAQ, per germline. Sequencing input: memory CD4+ T cells from PBMCs, cultured in vitro. The rearrangement links TRBV7-8 to TRBJ2-5; 7 bases are shared with TRBD1. The sequence was collected from an adult with COVID-19. This chain's CDR3 is CASSRGQQETQYF. The CDR3 region has the DNA TGTGCCAGCAGCCGGGGACAGCAAGAGACCCAGTACTTC.